These T cell receptor beta chains were read from a single sample in a study of cytotoxic CD8 clonotypes in ibrutinib-treated CLL. The protocol was immunoSEQ multiplex PCR, while the TCRdb copy is restricted to in-frame clones and leaves out a portion. The profile shows roughly 160,000 clones, about 80% of them singletons. The material sequenced was PBMCs, taken after 24 months of ibrutinib treatment. These receptors were obtained from a human donor with chronic lymphocytic leukemia. CDR3s include the opening cysteine and the closing phenylalanine or tryptophan. A D gene is named only where the DNA matches it firmly. Some rows mark clone size as missing; the rest say once, few, many or name a class of expanded clone.

J | D | size | V | DNA | CDR3
TRBJ2-2 | NA | few | TRBV19 | TGTGCCAGTGCTCGGACCGCCTCGGGGGAGCTGTTTTTT | CASARTASGELFF
TRBJ1-1 | TRBD1 | once | TRBV28 | TGTGCCAGCAGTTTAGTCGGCCGGGACAGGGTGGTGCAGGCTTTCTTT | CASSLVGRDRVVQAFF
TRBJ1-1 | NA | NA | TRBV28 | TGTGCCAGTACAGGGTTTACTGAAGCTTTCTTT | CASTGFTEAFF
TRBJ2-7 | TRBD1 | NA | TRBV6-5 | TGTGCCACTCAGACAGGGGGCAGGAACGAGCAGTACTTC | CATQTGGRNEQYF
TRBJ2-1 | NA | NA | TRBV6-1 | TGTGCCAGCAGTGAAGTTTTAGCAGCTTCCTACAATGAGCAGTTCTTC | CASSEVLAASYNEQFF
TRBJ1-6 | TRBD1 | NA | TRBV5-1 | TGCGCCAGCAGCCCCGACAGGGGGGGGCCACCCCTCCACTTT | CASSPDRGGPPLHF
TRBJ2-3 | TRBD1 | once | TRBV5-6 | TGTGCCAGCAGCGCGGACAGGGGTGGGGATACGCAGTATTTT | CASSADRGGDTQYF
TRBJ1-5 | TRBD1 | NA | TRBV4-1 | TGCGCCAGCAAAGGGACAGGAGATCATCCCCAGCATTTT | CASKGTGDHPQHF
TRBJ1-2 | TRBD1 | NA | TRBV5-1 | TGCGCCAGCAGCTTAGGGGACAGGACCGATGGCTACACCTTC | CASSLGDRTDGYTF
TRBJ1-2 | NA | many | TRBV7-2 | TGTGCCAGCAGCTCACAGGTGAACTATGGCTACACCTTC | CASSSQVNYGYTF
TRBJ2-2 | NA | NA | TRBV2 | TGTGCCAGCAGTTGGACAGTTGGGGAGCTGTTTTTT | CASSWTVGELFF
TRBJ2-7 | TRBD1 | once | TRBV28 | TGTGCCAGCAGTTGGACAGGGGAGGGTGGTTACGAGCAGTACTTC | CASSWTGEGGYEQYF
TRBJ2-7 | TRBD1 | NA | TRBV7-9 | TGTGCCAGCAACGTGGACAGGGCCAAATCCTACGAGCAGTACTTC | CASNVDRAKSYEQYF